Below are 11 T cell receptor beta chains sequenced from a single sample in a study of blood T cell repertoires in COVID-19. The method was immunoSEQ multiplex PCR; TCRdb's version includes in-frame clones alone and lacks a portion of them. The sample includes some 350,000 clones, around 87% of them seen just once. Specimen: PBMCs or T cells enriched from blood (not recorded which). Receptors originate from a woman in her twenties or thirties who had recovered from COVID-19.

In this sample, this clone turned up once. The V call is TRBV7-8, the J call TRBJ2-7; possible D gene TRBD2, 6 bases. V lost 4 bases and J 6 bases, leaving 19 bases between the germline ends. CDR1 SGHVS and CDR2 FQNEAQ come from the germline V gene. CDR3 length: 15 residues. Here the CDR3 reads CASSSRLLGGSEQYF. DNA of the CDR3: TGTGCCAGCAGCTCCCGTCTACTCGGGGGAAGCGAGCAGTACTTC.

The chain uses TRBV19 and TRBJ1-5, with TRBD1 as a possible D gene (6 bases). The V gene's germline CDR1 is LNHDA and CDR2 SQIVND (reference sequence). V lost 5 bases to trimming and J lost 7 bases, with 12 bases between them. The CDR3 length is 13 residues. CDR3 loop: CASSSDRSQPQHF. The CDR3 coding sequence is TGTGCCAGTAGTTCAGACAGGTCGCAGCCCCAGCATTTT.

This chain connects TRBV6-1 to TRBJ1-2, with a tentative D call TRBD1 (6 bases). The V and J ends lost 5 bases and 7 bases respectively, with 8 bases between them. Germline V gene data show CDR1 as MNHNS and CDR2 as SASEGT. The CDR3 is made up of 11 amino acids. CDR3 in DNA: TGTGCCAGCAGTTCCAGGGGTGGCTACACCTTC. Its translation is CASSSRGGYTF.

The chain combines TRBV28 with TRBJ1-2; the D gene is possibly TRBD1 (6 bases). Looked up from germline, CDR1 is MDHEN and CDR2 is SYDVKM. V shed 3 bases and J shed 5 bases, with 16 bases lying between them. The CDR3 runs 15 residues. The CDR3 is CASSFQRGRRYGYTF. The CDR3, as DNA: TGTGCCAGCAGTTTTCAGCGGGGGCGCCGTTATGGCTACACCTTC.

The genes are TRBV30 and TRBJ2-5, with TRBD2 identical over 8 bases. CDR3 length: 14 residues. V trimming: 3 bases; J trimming: 2 bases; junction bases outside the gene matches: 5. The germline gives CDR1 GTSNPN, CDR2 SVGIG (reference sequence). CDR3 in amino acids: CAWRLAGGQETQYF. The DNA of the CDR3 is TGTGCCTGGAGATTGGCGGGAGGACAAGAGACCCAGTACTTC.

The rearrangement joins TRBV4-3 to TRBJ1-5, with 7 bases that match TRBD1. The germline V gene encodes CDR1 LGHNA and CDR2 YSLEER. V gave up 0 bases and J gave up 7 bases; unmatched junction bases: 15. The CDR3 has 18 amino acids. CDR3 in amino acids: CASSQEWGEWDSRQPQHF. The DNA of the CDR3 is TGCGCCAGCAGCCAAGAATGGGGAGAATGGGACAGCCGCCAGCCCCAGCATTTT.

With respect to this clone: A junction boundary mismatches the germline segment, possibly from a read error. The gene calls are TRBV4-3 and TRBJ1-2; D not resolved. Germline V gene sequence: CDR1 LGHNA, CDR2 YSLEER. CDR3 size: 16 residues. The CDR3 region is CASSQEFSGSNYGCTF. Here the CDR3 DNA reads TGCGCCAGCAGCCAAGAATTTTCCGGAAGCAACTATGGCTGCACCTTC.

CDR3 sequence: CASTTRVENSPLHF. As DNA, the CDR3 is TGTGCCAGCACCACTCGGGTTGAGAATTCACCCCTCCACTTT. The rearrangement links TRBV6-5 to TRBJ1-6; D ambiguous. Trimming stripped 7 bases from V and 7 bases from J, with 14 bases between. This CDR3 spans 14 amino acids. Germline V lookup: CDR1 MNHEY, CDR2 SVGAGI.

The V and J genes are TRBV7-8 and TRBJ2-1; D call uncertain. Germline V gives CDR1 SGHVS, CDR2 FQNEAQ. The CDR3 is 18 amino acids. Trimming removed 4 bases from V and 6 bases from J, with 25 bases in between. The DNA for the CDR3 is TGTGCCAGCAGCTCCTCGCCAGGTCCAACTCTCTCTCTCAATGAGCAGTTCTTC. This gives the protein CASSSSPGPTLSLNEQFF. The variable domain in full, with the rest retrieved from reference TRBV7-8 and TRBJ2-1, is GAGVSQSPRYKVAKRGQDVALRCDPISGHVSLFWYQQALGQGPEFLTYFQNEAQLDKSGLPSDRFFAERPEGSVSTLKIQRTQQEDSAVYLCASSSSPGPTLSLNEQFFGPGTRLTVL.

In this sample, this clone turned up many times. The chain carries TRBV3-1 (or the pseudogene TRBV3-2) and TRBJ2-2, with 11 nucleotides matching TRBD1. Germline V gene sequence: CDR1 LGHDT, CDR2 YNNKEL (reference sequence). CDR3 length equals 16 residues. The J segment lost 6 bases and the V segment lost 1 base, leaving 4 bases of the junction unmatched. CDR3 sequence (DNA): TGTGCCAGCAGCCAAGCTGGACAGGGGGCAGCCGGGGAGCTGTTTTTT. Its protein is CASSQAGQGAAGELFF.

J is TRBJ1-2 and V is TRBV18; possibly TRBD1 for D (6 bases). The CDR3 runs to 14 residues. The ends were cut back, 3 bases at V and 8 bases at J, with 16 bases in the middle. Per the germline V gene, CDR1 is KGHSH and CDR2 is LQKENI. This CDR3 is CASSPSGDYQGYTF. The CDR3 DNA reads TGTGCCAGCTCACCCTCAGGGGATTACCAAGGCTACACCTTC.